This is a list of T cell receptor beta chains from one sample in a study of response to subunit inactivated influenza vaccine. TCRdb analysed the RT-PCR reads with MiXCR anew, one entry per CDR3 protein. The data contain around 530,000 distinct CDR3 sequences, about 11% of them singletons. The sequenced sample was PBMCs from blood, obtained on the day of vaccination. These receptors were collected from a man in his fifties or sixties who received an inactivated influenza vaccine. Each CDR3 is given with its conserved first and last residue.

TRBV28,17,CASSSITTSGNSYTQYF
TRBV6-1,13,CASSKPGGDEQFF
TRBV30,16,CAWRGAGGSSYNEQFF
TRBV4-3,14,CASSQQGLDSEAFF
TRBV2,14,CASGRGQGIYEQYF
TRBV5-5,15,CASSLAGGFTYEQYF
TRBV4-1,16,CASSQDFPAYNYEQYF
TRBV5-6,14,CASSLQGLLYGYTF
TRBV20-1,15,CSAGSDRADDEKLFF
TRBV5-1,14,CASSLVPGTDTQYF
TRBV7-6,17,CASSHEGGWVSTDTQYF
TRBV13,18,CASSLRYGGRAGEETQYF
TRBV20-1,15,CSARERKSLSYEQYF
TRBV19,13,CASGEQGGETQYF
TRBV7-6,16,CASSLMTSGRNNEQFF
TRBV24-1,13,CGTSDLDYNEQFF
TRBV2,14,CASERQPSSYEQYF
TRBV10-2,12,CASSQGADTQYF
TRBV6-5,15,CASSFTRDSKNIQYF
TRBV28,15,CASRISGGIVYEQYF
TRBV5-1,13,CASSLSLTYEQYF
TRBV10-3,13,CAITRDRKETQYF
TRBV12-3/TRBV12-4,10,CASGRVPQYF
TRBV20-1,14,CSAWGLLDAYEQYF
TRBV5-5,16,CASSWLPEGINEKLFF
TRBV5-1,15,CASSLTGQDTDTQYF
TRBV27,15,CASSHGTGISYEQYF
TRBV15,13,CATEQGSTGELFF
TRBV7-2,12,CASSQRGGEQYF
TRBV2,15,CASSEAMGPGHEQYF
TRBV7-8,15,CASSQTGTPNSPLHF
TRBV11-2,14,CASSLAVGTYEQYF
TRBV2,13,CASRRTSSYEQYF
TRBV18,16,CASSRSGSPGYNEQFF
TRBV2,11,CASRLRETQYF
TRBV5-1,16,CASSLGTGGSYNEQFF
TRBV27,17,CASSFLSGSSGANVLTF
TRBV5-1,14,CASSHGVRNTEAFF
TRBV20-1,14,CSARDWAGGETQYF
TRBV27,15,CASSTLQGITDTQYF
TRBV10-1,13,CASSDFVVGELFF
TRBV20-1,13,CSARYRVGNEQFF
TRBV9,16,CASSRPGGAGANVLTF
TRBV30,12,CAWAGVWETQYF
TRBV12-3/TRBV12-4,14,CASRSSGHGWGYTF
TRBV15,19,CATSTYHYSDRRDLYEQYF
TRBV6-6,12,CASSLQGSEAFF
TRBV11-2,15,CASSLDYGGGGEQFF
TRBV6-1,14,CASRDTPGSIKQFF
TRBV7-2,15,CASSLGGNTFWEQYF
TRBV12-3/TRBV12-4,14,CASSPPPVGEKLFF
TRBV27,12,CASSSQGHGYTF
TRBV6-2/TRBV6-3,16,CASTGGMGGHQETQYF
TRBV7-8,15,CASSLGGQNTGELFF
TRBV10-3,14,CAITHDSGSYEQYF